Following are 30 T cell receptor beta chains from one sample sequenced in a study of OX40 agonist ivuxolimab in advanced cancers. Assay: immunoSEQ multiplex PCR; the TCRdb copy retains only in-frame clones and omits some. The table has about 38,000 clones, 60% to 85% seen once. The sequences come from CD4+ or CD8+ T cells sorted from blood, collected in a trial of the OX40 agonist ivuxolimab. The source is an adult with an advanced solid tumor such as melanoma, head and neck, liver or kidney cancer.

The chain couples TRBV6-6 to TRBJ1-1, with 7 bases fitting TRBD1. This CDR3 is built from 13 residues. V lost 8 bases and J lost 1; bases outside the gene matches: 4. Germline V gene lookup returns CDR1 MNHNY and CDR2 SVGAGI (reference sequence). The DNA for the CDR3 is TGTGCCAGCGGAAACAGGGGGAACACTGAAGCTTTCTTT. It codes for CASGNRGNTEAFF.

The rearrangement links TRBV5-1 to TRBJ1-2, with 8 positions matching TRBD1. CDR3 length: 15 amino acids. Germline V gene lookup returns CDR1 SGHRS and CDR2 YFSETQ. V shed 4 bases and J 4 bases; nucleotides not matched to a gene: 9. The CDR3 coding sequence is TGCGCCAGCAGCGCCTCGACAGGGGTTAGCTATGGCTACACCTTC. This translates into CASSASTGVSYGYTF.

The chain combines TRBV27 with TRBJ1-1; TRBD1 matches at 7 bases. The ends lost 3 bases at V and 5 bases at J; junction bases unmatched: 6. The CDR3 is 14 amino acids. Germline V gene lookup returns CDR1 MNHEY and CDR2 SMNVEV (reference sequence). CDR3 sequence: CASSFDRVRTEAFF. The CDR3 bases are TGTGCCAGCAGTTTTGACAGGGTAAGAACTGAAGCTTTCTTT.

The chain links TRBV6-5 to TRBJ2-3, with a weak D call TRBD1 (5 bases). Deletions cut 9 bases from V and 0 bases from J, with 13 bases between. The CDR3 consists of 14 residues. From germline, CDR1 is MNHEY and CDR2 SVGAGI. This CDR3 is CASRRQLSTDTQYF. The CDR3 nucleotides read TGTGCCAGTCGACGACAGCTTAGCACAGATACGCAGTATTTT.

This clone showed up just a few times. The genes are TRBV30 and TRBJ1-4, with D hard to call. CDR1 is GTSNPN and CDR2 is SVGIG in the germline V gene (reference sequence). The CDR3 has 11 amino acids. V shed 2 bases and J shed 8 bases, with 6 bases lying between them. The CDR3 loop reads CAWSIREKLFF. In nucleotides, the CDR3 is TGTGCCTGGAGTATTAGGGAAAAACTGTTTTTT.

The CDR3 sequence is CASTSMNNEQFF. The CDR3 DNA sequence: TGTGCCAGCACTTCCATGAACAATGAGCAGTTCTTC. The rearrangement uses TRBV7-2 and TRBJ2-1; D unclear. This CDR3 comprises 12 residues. CDR1 is SGHTA and CDR2 is FQGNSA in the germline V gene. The V gene lost 7 bases and the J gene lost 5 bases, with 9 bases spanning the gap. Complete variable domain (other parts from reference TRBV7-2 and TRBJ2-1): GAGVSQSPSNKVTEKGKDVELRCDPISGHTALYWYRQSLGQGLEFLIYFQGNSAPDKSGLPSDRFSAERTGGSVSTLTIQRTQQEDSAVYLCASTSMNNEQFFGPGTRLTVL.

The rearrangement links TRBV2 to TRBJ2-7; 13 bases match TRBD2. Germline trimming cut 6 bases from V and 4 bases from J; bases unmatched to any gene: 18. Germline V gene lookup returns CDR1 SNHLY and CDR2 FYNNEI. The CDR3 covers 19 residues. CDR3 in DNA: TGTGCCAGCAGCACCATAAGACCCGGGACTAGCGGGAATAGATACGAGCAGTACTTC. Its protein product is CASSTIRPGTSGNRYEQYF.

A single count supports this clone. The chain recombines TRBV19 with TRBJ1-5; TRBD1 agrees at 10 bases. The CDR3 runs to 14 residues. Germline trimming cut 10 bases from V and 1 base from J; bases unmatched to any gene: 4. Germline CDR1 reads LNHDA; CDR2 reads SQIVND (reference sequence). The CDR3: CATWDRGSNQPQHF. The CDR3, as DNA: TGTGCCACTTGGGACAGGGGAAGCAATCAGCCCCAGCATTTT.

The chain combines TRBV15 with TRBJ1-2; 8 nucleotides match TRBD1. Germline CDR1 is LNHNV and CDR2 is YYDKDF (reference sequence). The CDR3 has 14 amino acids. J was trimmed by 7 bases and V by 1 base; bases with no gene match: 5. This chain's CDR3 is CATSRGQGSGGYTF. The CDR3 DNA is TGTGCCACCAGCAGAGGACAGGGGAGCGGTGGCTACACCTTC.

In its sample, this clone was seen once. J is TRBJ2-1 and V is TRBV7-2; no reliable D call. V lost 7 bases to trimming and J lost 3 bases, with 19 bases between them. Germline V gives CDR1 SGHTA, CDR2 FQGNSA. CDR3 size: 16 residues. CDR3: CASTLAGTGNYNEQFF. In DNA, the CDR3 is TGTGCCAGCACCCTCGCCGGAACTGGGAACTACAATGAGCAGTTCTTC. The variable domain in full, completed from reference TRBV7-2 and TRBJ2-1, reads GAGVSQSPSNKVTEKGKDVELRCDPISGHTALYWYRQSLGQGLEFLIYFQGNSAPDKSGLPSDRFSAERTGGSVSTLTIQRTQQEDSAVYLCASTLAGTGNYNEQFFGPGTRLTVL.

The DNA of the CDR3 is TGTGCCGCCCGGGGGCAGACTAATGAAAAACTGTTTTTT. Its protein is CAARGQTNEKLFF. The gene calls are TRBV6-1 and TRBJ1-4, with D perhaps TRBD1 (6 bases). V was shortened by 11 bases and J by 2 bases, with 12 bases between the two germline ends. This CDR3 is 13 amino acids long. The germline gives CDR1 MNHNS, CDR2 SASEGT.

This clone was seen a few times. The chain recombines TRBV4-3 with TRBJ2-3, with a weak D call TRBD2 (5 bases). Trimming removed 3 bases from V and 3 bases from J, with 10 bases in between. Germline V gene lookup returns CDR1 LGHNA and CDR2 YSLEER. The CDR3 spans 14 residues. The CDR3 DNA is TGCGCCAGCAGCCAGAGGGTGTCGACAGATACGCAGTATTTT. This gives the protein CASSQRVSTDTQYF.

The chain uses TRBV9 and TRBJ2-5, with 10 bases matching TRBD2. The CDR3 spans 17 residues. Trimming cost V 0 bases and J 4 bases; bases outside gene matches: 9. From germline, CDR1 is SGDLS and CDR2 YYNGEE. In DNA, the CDR3 is TGTGCCAGCAGCGTAGCTGGAGGGACTAGCGCCCGAGAGACCCAGTACTTC. Translating it yields CASSVAGGTSARETQYF.

V and J are TRBV9 and TRBJ1-2; D possibly corresponds to TRBD1 (5 bases). V lost 1 base to trimming and J lost 9 bases, with 22 bases between them. This CDR3 has 16 amino acids. Germline-derived CDR1 and CDR2 are SGDLS and YYNGEE. CDR3 bases: TGTGCCAGCAGCGTACGTCCGATCCGTGACAGCGTAAGCTACACCTTC. The encoded protein is CASSVRPIRDSVSYTF.

This clone was counted between two and nine times. This chain links TRBV28 with TRBJ1-1; D is unclear. CDR3 length: 11 amino acids. The germline CDR1 and CDR2 sequences are MDHEN and SYDVKM. Trimming took 6 bases from V and 2 from J, leaving 4 bases between them. The CDR3 sequence: CASSQNTEAFF. The CDR3 DNA reads as TGTGCCAGCAGCCAAAACACTGAAGCTTTCTTT.

This chain joins TRBV28 and TRBJ1-2; unclear D gene. Trimming pared 2 bases from V and 2 bases from J, leaving 6 bases between. This CDR3 is built from 13 residues. Germline CDR1 is MDHEN and CDR2 is SYDVKM. The CDR3 nucleotides read TGTGCCAGCAGTTTAAGCATCAACTATGGCTACACCTTC. It translates to CASSLSINYGYTF.

This clone came up once. The gene calls are TRBV9 and TRBJ2-1, with D possibly TRBD1 on 5 matching bases. CDR1 SGDLS and CDR2 YYNGEE come from the germline V gene. This CDR3 comprises 16 residues. V gave up 4 bases and J gave up 0 bases, with 14 bases separating them. The CDR3 region is CASSPQAQDSYNEQFF. CDR3 in DNA: TGTGCCAGCAGCCCACAAGCACAGGACTCCTACAATGAGCAGTTCTTC.

The CDR3 nucleotides are TGTGCCAGTAGCCCTCTTCGAGGGGGGGTCAAAAACATTCAGTACTTC. This codes for CASSPLRGGVKNIQYF. The V call is TRBV19, the J call TRBJ2-4; tentatively, D is TRBD2 (7 bases). The CDR3 spans 16 residues. V lost 6 bases to trimming and J lost 3 bases, with 18 bases between them. CDR1 and CDR2 (germline): LNHDA, SQIVND (reference sequence).

V and J are TRBV6-1 and TRBJ2-7; 13 positions agree with TRBD2. The V gene's germline CDR1 is MNHNS and CDR2 SASEGT. The CDR3 extends over 13 amino acids. Losses at the gene ends were 6 bases for V and 9 bases for J; bases not matched to a gene: 5. CDR3 sequence: CASSGTSGTRQYF. The CDR3 DNA reads as TGTGCCAGCAGCGGGACTAGCGGGACACGGCAGTACTTC.

The gene calls are TRBV28 and TRBJ1-2; 7 nucleotides line up with TRBD1. Germline V gives CDR1 MDHEN, CDR2 SYDVKM. This CDR3 is 12 amino acids long. Losses at the gene ends were 10 bases for V and 3 bases for J; bases not matched to a gene: 5. The CDR3: CAIQGGYYGYTF. The CDR3 DNA follows: TGTGCCATCCAGGGGGGTTACTATGGCTACACCTTC.

CDR3 DNA: TGTGCCAGCAGTTTAGGTGGAAGCAATCAGCCCCAGCATTTT. Translated: CASSLGGSNQPQHF. V usage is TRBV28 and J usage is TRBJ1-5; D remains unclear. The V end was cut by 2 bases, the J end by 1 base, with 6 bases between. Germline V gene lookup returns CDR1 MDHEN and CDR2 SYDVKM. This CDR3 has 14 amino acids.

The chain carries TRBV7-9 and TRBJ2-2; TRBD1 might be the D (6 bases). There are 16 residues in the CDR3. V was cut by 5 bases and J by 0 bases, with 13 bases left in between. The germline CDR1 and CDR2 sequences are SEHNR and FQNEAQ (reference sequence). The CDR3 sequence: CASSPRDIPNTGELFF. The CDR3, as DNA: TGTGCCAGCAGCCCTAGGGACATCCCGAACACCGGGGAGCTGTTTTTT.

The chain uses TRBV27 and TRBJ2-3; no clear D gene. Trimming left V 1 base short and J 9 bases short, with 29 bases between. CDR1 MNHEY and CDR2 SMNVEV come from the germline V gene (reference sequence). This CDR3 region has 19 residues. The CDR3 sequence: CASSLFNEQPGRLLWTQYF. DNA of the CDR3: TGTGCCAGCAGTTTATTCAACGAGCAGCCGGGCCGTCTATTATGGACGCAGTATTTT.

The chain has TRBV28 and TRBJ1-1; a weak D match, TRBD1 (6 bases). Trimming shortened V by 5 bases and J by 1 base, and 11 bases separated the two germline ends. Germline-derived CDR1 and CDR2 are MDHEN and SYDVKM. The CDR3 has 14 amino acids. CDR3 bases: TGTGCCAGCAGTCCCATGACAGGGAACACTGAAGCTTTCTTT. Translation gives CASSPMTGNTEAFF.

This sequence joins TRBV6-5 and TRBJ2-7, with D possibly TRBD2 on 5 matching bases. Germline CDR1 is MNHEY and CDR2 is SVGAGI. The CDR3 spans 12 residues. The CDR3 region has the DNA TGTGCTACTTACACGGGGTCCTACGAGCAGTACTTC. Protein product: CATYTGSYEQYF.

V gene TRBV2 combines with J gene TRBJ2-7; 11 nucleotides agree with TRBD1. Germline trimming cut 3 bases from V and 1 base from J; bases unmatched to any gene: 2. Germline V CDR1 and CDR2: SNHLY, FYNNEI. The CDR3 runs to 15 residues. The CDR3 region has the DNA TGTGCCAGCAGTGAGGGACAGGGGGGGTCCTACGAGCAGTACTTC. Its protein is CASSEGQGGSYEQYF.

A single count supports this clone. V and J are TRBV19 and TRBJ2-1, with TRBD2 matching over 10 bases. The CDR3 covers 17 residues. The germline V gene encodes CDR1 LNHDA and CDR2 SQIVND (reference sequence). V was clipped by 4 bases and J by 0 bases; unmatched bases: 6. The CDR3, as DNA: TGTGCCAGTAGTACCGCCGGGACTAGCGTCTCCTACAATGAGCAGTTCTTC. It encodes CASSTAGTSVSYNEQFF.

This chain joins TRBV27 and TRBJ2-6; 10 bases match TRBD2. CDR3 size: 18 residues. Germline V gene sequence: CDR1 MNHEY, CDR2 SMNVEV (reference sequence). J was trimmed by 0 bases and V by 6 bases; bases with no gene match: 8. This chain's CDR3 is CASSQTLAGISGANVLTF. CDR3 bases: TGTGCCAGCAGCCAAACACTAGCGGGGATCTCTGGGGCCAACGTCCTGACTTTC. Looking up the rest from reference TRBV27 and TRBJ2-6 gives the full variable domain: EAQVTQNPRYLITVTGKKLTVTCSQNMNHEYMSWYRQDPGLGLRQIYYSMNVEVTDKGDVPEGYKVSRKEKRNFPLILESPSPNQTSLYFCASSQTLAGISGANVLTFGAGSRLTVL.

Only one count was recorded for this clone. V usage is TRBV5-1 and J usage is TRBJ1-3; 8 nucleotides line up with TRBD1. The germline CDR1 and CDR2 sequences are SGHRS and YFSETQ. The V segment lost 0 bases and the J segment 7 bases; nucleotides outside the gene matches: 9. CDR3 length equals 16 residues. DNA of the CDR3: TGCGCCAGCAGCTTGGCTGCGACAGGGGTTAGGAACACCATATATTTT. Amino acids: CASSLAATGVRNTIYF.

The chain recombines TRBV28 with TRBJ1-2; TRBD1 agrees at 7 bases. In germline, CDR1 is MDHEN, CDR2 SYDVKM. The CDR3 sequence is 12 residues long. The trim removed 6 bases at V and 8 bases at J, leaving 6 bases unmatched. CDR3 nucleotide sequence: TGTGCCAGCAGAAGGGGGCGAGGCGGCTACACCTTC. Residues: CASRRGRGGYTF.